The rows below give T cell receptor beta chains drawn from one sample of a study of PD-L1 blockade in urothelial cancer. The method was immunoSEQ multiplex PCR; TCRdb's version includes in-frame clones alone and lacks a portion of them. The profile shows approximately 52,000 clones, roughly 80% of them singletons. The sample consisted of PBMCs, taken around atezolizumab (anti-PD-L1) treatment. These receptors came from a man between 65 and 85 years old with urothelial cancer. Both conserved end residues are part of each CDR3. D genes are given only for firm matches. The size field is filled for only some rows; it gives once, few, many or a size class.

TRBV6-1,TRBD1,few,TRBJ1-1,TGTGCCAGCAGTGAATTACACAGGGGAACTGAAGCTTTCTTT,CASSELHRGTEAFF
TRBV5-4,TRBD1,.,TRBJ2-2,TGTGCCAGCAGGCGGGGACAGGACGCGAACACCGGGGAGCTGTTTTTT,CASRRGQDANTGELFF
TRBV5-6,.,few,TRBJ1-1,TGTGCCAGCAGCCAGGGCCTCGGTACTGAAGCTTTCTTT,CASSQGLGTEAFF
TRBV25-1,.,.,TRBJ2-5,TGTGCCAGCAGCCCTTCGGGTAGACGAGGGAGGCTCCAAGAGACCCAGTACTTC,CASSPSGRRGRLQETQYF
TRBV21-1,.,.,TRBJ2-6,TGTGCCAGCAGCAAAACTCGGACAGGGAGACTCTCCTCCGGGGCCAACGTCCTGACTTTC,CASSKTRTGRLSSGANVLTF
TRBV9,.,.,TRBJ1-1,TGTGCCAGCAGCCCGCGATATGCGGGGCTGAACACTGAAGCTTTCTTT,CASSPRYAGLNTEAFF
TRBV19,TRBD1,.,TRBJ1-4,TGTGCCAGTAGTATCGGGACAGCCAGTGAGAATGAAAAACTGTTTTTT,CASSIGTASENEKLFF
TRBV5-6,.,.,TRBJ2-3,TGTGCCAGCAGGCTCGGGAGTGGAGATACGCAGTATTTT,CASRLGSGDTQYF
TRBV27,TRBD1,.,TRBJ1-6,TGTGCCAGCAGTCGAAGGACAGGGGCTAATTCACCCCTCCACTTT,CASSRRTGANSPLHF
TRBV28,TRBD1,.,TRBJ2-3,TGTGCCAGCAGCTCGGGACAGCTAAGCACAGATACGCAGTATTTT,CASSSGQLSTDTQYF
TRBV28,TRBD1,.,TRBJ2-3,TGTGCCAGCATGGTGGGGGACAGGGTACCAGATACGCAGTATTTT,CASMVGDRVPDTQYF
TRBV19,.,few,TRBJ1-5,TGTGCCAGTAGTATAGACGGCGGGAATCAGCCCCAGCATTTT,CASSIDGGNQPQHF
TRBV14,.,.,TRBJ2-7,TGTGCCAGCAGCCCGGGAACTGCGATGTACTTC,CASSPGTAMYF
TRBV7-3,.,few,TRBJ2-1,TGTGCCAGCAGCTTACGCGGTAGGGGCTCCTACAATGAGCAGTTCTTC,CASSLRGRGSYNEQFF
TRBV28,TRBD2,.,TRBJ2-7,TGTGCTAGCAGTCCTAGCGGGGTGGGGTACGAGCAGTACTTC,CASSPSGVGYEQYF